These T cell receptor beta chains were read from a single sample in a study of shared clonotypes between healthy human individuals. Profiling relied on immunoSEQ multiplex PCR, and the TCRdb table lists in-frame clones only, not all of them. Of over a million clones listed, 95% to 99% were seen once; the top ten hold less than 0.55%. Material for sequencing was naive CD4+ T cells sorted from blood. The origin of the receptors is a man younger than 40 in good health. Both conserved end residues are part of each CDR3. The order of the fields is D gene, J gene, V gene, CDR3 DNA, CDR3 protein. D genes are given only for firm matches.

- TRBJ1-1 TRBV7-3 TGTGCCAGCAGCTTAGATGCAGGGTTCGACACTGAAGCTTTCTTT CASSLDAGFDTEAFF
TRBD1 TRBJ2-5 TRBV5-4 TGTGCCAGCAGCTTAGGACAGGGGTGGGAGACCCAGTACTTC CASSLGQGWETQYF
- TRBJ2-1 TRBV28 TGTGCCAGCAGTTTATTTGTGGGAGTAAGGGAGCAGTTCTTC CASSLFVGVREQFF
- TRBJ2-7 TRBV11-2 TGTGCCAGCAGCCTCTTCCTTGAAGGCGAGCAGTACTTC CASSLFLEGEQYF
- TRBJ1-1 TRBV29-1 TGCAGCGTTGAGTCTTCGTCTGAAGCTTTCTTT CSVESSSEAFF
- TRBJ2-7 TRBV4-1 TGCGCCAGCAGCCAAGACCCGCTGTACGAGCAGTACTTC CASSQDPLYEQYF
- TRBJ2-7 TRBV5-6 TGTGCCAGCAGCTTTCAGGGCTACGAGCAGTACTTC CASSFQGYEQYF
- TRBJ1-4 TRBV5-5 TGTGCCAGCAGCCCAGACAGTAATGAAAAACTGTTTTTT CASSPDSNEKLFF
TRBD1 TRBJ2-6 TRBV10-3 TGTGCCATCACCGGCGGACAGGGGAGCTCTGGGGCCAACGTCCTGACTTTC CAITGGQGSSGANVLTF
- TRBJ2-3 TRBV6-5 TGTGCCAGCAGCCTCCAGGGGACGAGCACAGATACGCAGTATTTT CASSLQGTSTDTQYF
- TRBJ2-1 TRBV7-8 TGTGCCAGCGCTATTAGCGAGAGTAGGACCAATGAGCAGTTCTTC CASAISESRTNEQFF
TRBD2 TRBJ2-3 TRBV6-6 TGTGCCAGCAGTTTGACTAGCGGGAGCCATACGCAGTATTTT CASSLTSGSHTQYF